This T cell receptor (beta chain) was captured by sequencing in a study of CXCR3-negative and CXCR3-positive naive CD8 T cells. Study outcomes and limitations: TRB CDR3 properties indicated TCR strength, while surface CD5 was similar across naive subsets. Unlike memory cells, which differed, naive CXCR3-negative and CXCR3-positive cells had similar TRBV-TRBJ usage.

Worth noting for this clonotype: What it binds is unknown.

Each TRB cDNA library was prepared by 5' RACE (with UMI labels). With the 5' RACE reads reprocessed, TCRdb shows one record per CDR3 protein and no DNA. The sample totals over 6,500 distinct CDR3 sequences. CDR1 and CDR2 (germline): SGHNT, YENEEA. CDR3 length: 16 residues. This TCR derives from a human donor in good health. Some clones in this sample may be carry-over from other donors' samples. The sample consisted of naive CXCR3- CD8+ T cells from blood. The subset is: CD45RO-CCR7+CD27+CD95- naive CD8+ T cells lacking CXCR3 (TNR3-). This chain links TRBV11-3 with TRBJ2-4; TCRdb calls TRBD1, which cannot be checked without DNA. CDR3 sequence reads: CASSFKTGSAKNIQYF.